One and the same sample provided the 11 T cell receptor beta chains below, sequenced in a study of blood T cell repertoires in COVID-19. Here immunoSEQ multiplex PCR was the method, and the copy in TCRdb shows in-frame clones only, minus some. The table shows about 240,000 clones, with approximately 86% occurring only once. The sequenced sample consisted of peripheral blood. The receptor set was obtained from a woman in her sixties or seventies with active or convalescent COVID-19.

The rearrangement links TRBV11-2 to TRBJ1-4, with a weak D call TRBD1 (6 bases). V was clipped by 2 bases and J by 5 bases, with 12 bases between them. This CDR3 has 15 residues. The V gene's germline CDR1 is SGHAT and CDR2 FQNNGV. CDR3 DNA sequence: TGTGCCAGCAGCTTAATGGGACAACCGAATGAAAAACTGTTTTTT. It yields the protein CASSLMGQPNEKLFF.

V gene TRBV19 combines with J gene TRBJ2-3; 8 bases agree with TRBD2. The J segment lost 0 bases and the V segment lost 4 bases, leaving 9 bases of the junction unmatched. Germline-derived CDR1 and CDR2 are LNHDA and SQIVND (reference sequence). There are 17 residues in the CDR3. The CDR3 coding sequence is TGTGCCAGTAGTAAACTATTTAGCGGGACTAGCACAGATACGCAGTATTTT. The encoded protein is CASSKLFSGTSTDTQYF.

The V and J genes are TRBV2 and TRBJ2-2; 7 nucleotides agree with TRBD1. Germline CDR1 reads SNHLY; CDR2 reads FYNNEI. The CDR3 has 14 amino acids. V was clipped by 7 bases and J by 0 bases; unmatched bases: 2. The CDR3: CASKDRSNTGELFF. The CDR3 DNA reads TGTGCCAGCAAGGACAGGTCGAACACCGGGGAGCTGTTTTTT.

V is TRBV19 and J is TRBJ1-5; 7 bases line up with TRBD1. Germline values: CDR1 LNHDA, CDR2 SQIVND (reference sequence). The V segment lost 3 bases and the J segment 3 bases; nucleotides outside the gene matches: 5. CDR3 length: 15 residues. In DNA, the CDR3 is TGTGCCAGTAGTATCCTCGGGACAGACAATCAGCCCCAGCATTTT. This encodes CASSILGTDNQPQHF.

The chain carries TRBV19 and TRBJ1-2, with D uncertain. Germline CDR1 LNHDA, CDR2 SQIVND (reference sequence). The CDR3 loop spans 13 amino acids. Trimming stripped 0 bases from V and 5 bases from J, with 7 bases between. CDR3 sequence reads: CASSIDELYGYTF. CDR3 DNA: TGTGCCAGTAGTATAGACGAGCTTTATGGCTACACCTTC.

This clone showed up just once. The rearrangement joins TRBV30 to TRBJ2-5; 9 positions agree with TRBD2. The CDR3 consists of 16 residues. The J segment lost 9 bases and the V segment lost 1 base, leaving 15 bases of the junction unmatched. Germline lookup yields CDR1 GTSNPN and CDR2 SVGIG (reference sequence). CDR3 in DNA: TGTGCCTGGAGTGCCCCCCGACTAGCGGCCAAGAGGGCCCAGTACTTC. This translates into CAWSAPRLAAKRAQYF.

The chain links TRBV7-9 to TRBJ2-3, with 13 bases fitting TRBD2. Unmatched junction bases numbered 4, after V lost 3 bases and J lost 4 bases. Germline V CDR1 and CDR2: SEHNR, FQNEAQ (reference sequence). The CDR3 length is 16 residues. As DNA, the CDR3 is TGTGCCAGCAGCTTGGGGACTAGCGGGACCGCAGATACGCAGTATTTT. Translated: CASSLGTSGTADTQYF. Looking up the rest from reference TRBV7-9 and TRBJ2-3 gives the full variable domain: DTGVSQNPRHKITKRGQNVTFRCDPISEHNRLYWYRQTLGQGPEFLTYFQNEAQLEKSRLLSDRFSAERPKGSFSTLEIQRTEQGDSAMYLCASSLGTSGTADTQYFGPGTRLTVL.

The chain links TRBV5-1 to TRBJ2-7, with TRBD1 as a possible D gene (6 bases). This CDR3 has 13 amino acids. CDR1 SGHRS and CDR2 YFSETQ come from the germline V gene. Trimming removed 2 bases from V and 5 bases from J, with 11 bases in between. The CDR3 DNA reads TGCGCCAGCAGCTTACAGGGACGTCACGAGCAGTACTTC. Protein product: CASSLQGRHEQYF. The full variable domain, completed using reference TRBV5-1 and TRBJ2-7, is KAGVTQTPRYLIKTRGQQVTLSCSPISGHRSVSWYQQTPGQGLQFLFEYFSETQRNKGNFPGRFSGRQFSNSRSEMNVSTLELGDSALYLCASSLQGRHEQYFGPGTRLTVT.

The CDR3 reads CASSAEYAADTQYF. CDR3 DNA sequence: TGTGCCAGCAGCGCGGAGTACGCCGCAGATACGCAGTATTTT. The rearrangement uses TRBV5-5 and TRBJ2-3; D is uncertain. The germline V and J ends were trimmed by 4 bases and 4 bases, with 13 bases remaining between them. There are 14 residues in the CDR3. Germline V gene data show CDR1 as SGHKS and CDR2 as YYEKEE (reference sequence). The variable domain in full, with the rest retrieved from reference TRBV5-5 and TRBJ2-3, is DAGVTQSPTHLIKTRGQQVTLRCSPISGHKSVSWYQQVLGQGPQFIFQYYEKEERGRGNFPDRFSARQFPNYSSELNVNALLLGDSALYLCASSAEYAADTQYFGPGTRLTVL.

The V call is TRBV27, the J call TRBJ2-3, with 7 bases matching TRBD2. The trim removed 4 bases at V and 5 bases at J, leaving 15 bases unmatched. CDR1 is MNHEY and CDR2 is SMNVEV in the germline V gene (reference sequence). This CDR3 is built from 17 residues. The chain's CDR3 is CASSSPQAGVRGDTQYF. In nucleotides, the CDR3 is TGTGCCAGCAGTTCCCCCCAGGCGGGAGTGAGGGGAGATACGCAGTATTTT.

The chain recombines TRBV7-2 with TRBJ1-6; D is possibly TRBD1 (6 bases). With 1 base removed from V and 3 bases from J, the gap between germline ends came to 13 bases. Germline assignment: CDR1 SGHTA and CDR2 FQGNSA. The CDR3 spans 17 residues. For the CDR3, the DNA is TGTGCCAGCAGCTTAGGCTCCACAGGGATCTATAATTCACCCCTCCACTTT. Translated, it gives CASSLGSTGIYNSPLHF.